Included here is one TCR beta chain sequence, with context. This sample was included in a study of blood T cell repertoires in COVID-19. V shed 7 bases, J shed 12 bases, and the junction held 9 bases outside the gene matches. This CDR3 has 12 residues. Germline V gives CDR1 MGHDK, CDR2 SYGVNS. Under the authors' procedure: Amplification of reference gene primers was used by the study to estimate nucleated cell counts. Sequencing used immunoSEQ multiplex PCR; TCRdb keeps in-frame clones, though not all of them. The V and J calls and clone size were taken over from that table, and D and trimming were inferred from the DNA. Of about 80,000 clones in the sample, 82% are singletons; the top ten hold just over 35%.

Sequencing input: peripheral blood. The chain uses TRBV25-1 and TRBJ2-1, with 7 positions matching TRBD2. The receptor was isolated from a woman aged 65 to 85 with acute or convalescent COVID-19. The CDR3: CASNSGGESQFF. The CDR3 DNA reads TGTGCCAGCAACTCTGGGGGGGAGTCGCAGTTCTTC.